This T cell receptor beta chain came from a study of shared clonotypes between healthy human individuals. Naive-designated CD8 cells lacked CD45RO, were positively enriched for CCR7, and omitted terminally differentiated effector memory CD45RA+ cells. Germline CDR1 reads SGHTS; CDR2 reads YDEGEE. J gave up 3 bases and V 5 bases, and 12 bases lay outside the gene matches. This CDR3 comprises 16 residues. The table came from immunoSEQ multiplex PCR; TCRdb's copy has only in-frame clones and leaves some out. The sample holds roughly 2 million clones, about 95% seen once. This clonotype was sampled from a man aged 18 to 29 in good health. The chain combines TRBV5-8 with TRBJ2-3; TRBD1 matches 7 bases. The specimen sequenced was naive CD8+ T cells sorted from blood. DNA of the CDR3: TGTGCCAGCAGACCTGCCGAGGGGGCAAGGACAGATACGCAGTATTTT. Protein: CASRPAEGARTDTQYF.